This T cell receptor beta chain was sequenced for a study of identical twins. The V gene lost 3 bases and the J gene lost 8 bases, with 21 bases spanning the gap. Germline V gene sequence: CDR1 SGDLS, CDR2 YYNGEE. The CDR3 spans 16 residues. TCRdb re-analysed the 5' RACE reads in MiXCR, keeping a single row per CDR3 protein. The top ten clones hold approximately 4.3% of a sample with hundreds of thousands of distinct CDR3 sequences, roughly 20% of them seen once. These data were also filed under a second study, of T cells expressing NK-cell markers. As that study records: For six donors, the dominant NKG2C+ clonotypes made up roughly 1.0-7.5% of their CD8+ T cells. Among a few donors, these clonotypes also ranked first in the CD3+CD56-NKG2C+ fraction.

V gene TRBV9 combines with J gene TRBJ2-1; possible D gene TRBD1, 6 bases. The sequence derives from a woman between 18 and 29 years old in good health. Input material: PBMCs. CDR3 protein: CASSATISRGRDEQFF. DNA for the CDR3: TGTGCCAGCAGCGCGACGATATCCAGGGGTCGGGATGAGCAGTTCTTC.